This entry lists 3 T cell receptor beta chains sequenced from one sample in a study of T-cell reconstitution after alpha-beta-depleted transplantation in children (dated by TCRdb to about 2016). Read against the paper, the sample's treatment or condition label means: allogeneic hematopoietic cell transplantation with graft depleted of TCRalphabeta T cells and CD19 B cells. The library was made by PCR. Sequencing relied on an Illumina HiSeq 2500. TCR library preparation used molecular barcoding, with unique molecular identifiers applied to normalize quantification of the TCRbeta repertoire. The raw public reads went through TCRdb reprocessing: fastp at Q25, MiXCR clone calling, in-frame beta chains kept. Each CDR3 protein gets just one entry, which takes the most common genes and DNA from the rows behind it. The sample has roughly 790,000 distinct CDR3 sequences on record, approximately 15% of them singletons. The ten largest clones add up to under 6% of the sample.

Sequences were derived from PBMCs, mostly from graft donor cells, sampled 360 days after TCRalphabeta/CD19-depleted stem cell transplant. Source of these receptors: a male patient aged 10 to 17 who had a stem cell transplant for acute lymphoblastic leukemia, so the T cells may come from the graft donor.

This clonotype has just a few counts. The genes are TRBV12-3 or TRBV12-4 and TRBJ2-1; tentatively, D is TRBD2 (5 bases). The length of the CDR3 is 16 residues. With 8 bases removed from V and 0 bases from J, the gap between germline ends came to 17 bases. For the CDR3, the DNA is TGTGCCAGCGGCCCCCGGGAATCGTTCTCCTACAATGAGCAGTTCTTC. The encoded protein is CASGPRESFSYNEQFF.

Only a few counts were recorded for this clonotype. The chain has TRBV5-1 and TRBJ2-3, with TRBD2 matching 11 bases. Trimming removed 0 bases from V and 5 bases from J; junction bases left unmatched: 5. The CDR3 contains 16 residues. Germline values: CDR1 SGHRS, CDR2 YFSETQ. The CDR3 protein is CASSLGTSGPLDTQYF. As DNA, the CDR3 is TGCGCCAGCAGCTTGGGGACTAGCGGGCCCTTAGATACGCAGTATTTT.

The CDR3 sequence is CASSEPGQGALETQYF. CDR3 DNA sequence: TGCGCCAGCAGCGAACCGGGACAGGGGGCGTTGGAGACCCAGTACTTC. This rearrangement joins TRBV4-1 to TRBJ2-5; 12 bases match TRBD1. The CDR3 runs 16 residues. V lost 5 bases to trimming and J lost 5 bases; unmatched junction nucleotides: 9. Germline V CDR1 and CDR2: MGHRA, YSYEKL.